A selection of T cell receptor beta chains follows, all from one sample in a study of technical replicates of blood from a handful of donors. Profiled with immunoSEQ multiplex PCR; TCRdb holds only in-frame clones, not every one. This table has nearly 95,000 clones, 90% to 97% appearing once. The sequenced sample consisted of T cells isolated from PBMCs. These receptors originate from a human donor in good health. The CDR3 runs from the conserved cysteine through the conserved F or W. D genes are given only for firm matches. The size of a clone is reported for some rows only, either as once, few or many, or as a class for expanded clones.

j_call | clone_size | v_call | d_call | cdr3_nt | cdr3_aa
TRBJ1-1 | few | TRBV6-5 | . | TGTGCCAGCTGTGGAGGGAGGTATCTGGACACTGAAGCTTTCTTT | CASCGGRYLDTEAFF
TRBJ1-2 | . | TRBV10-3 | . | TGTGCCATCAGTGATGACAGAAACTATGGCTACACCTTC | CAISDDRNYGYTF
TRBJ2-1 | . | TRBV27 | TRBD2 | TGTGCCAGCAGTTTATCGACGGGAGGTCTCTCCTACAATGAGCAGTTCTTC | CASSLSTGGLSYNEQFF
TRBJ2-5 | once | TRBV4-1 | TRBD1 | TGCGCCAGCAGCCAAGGGCAGGGGGCGGCGGAGACCCAGTACTTC | CASSQGQGAAETQYF
TRBJ1-5 | . | TRBV5-1 | . | TGCGCCAGCAGCTTGGGGACAACAAATCAGCCCCAGCATTTT | CASSLGTTNQPQHF
TRBJ1-5 | . | TRBV19 | . | TGTGCCAGTAGTCACAGGGTTAATAGCAATCAGCCCCAGCATTTT | CASSHRVNSNQPQHF
TRBJ1-1 | . | TRBV9 | TRBD1 | TGTGCCAGCAGCGTGAGAGCCCAGACAGGGCCGAGTAACACTGAAGCTTTCTTT | CASSVRAQTGPSNTEAFF
TRBJ2-7 | . | TRBV2 | TRBD1 | TGTGCCAGCATAGGTCAGGGGGCGTACGAGCAGTACTTC | CASIGQGAYEQYF
TRBJ2-1 | once | TRBV15 | TRBD1 | TGTGCCACCAGCAGACCCCCGGGACAGGGGGTAGATGAGCAGTTCTTC | CATSRPPGQGVDEQFF
TRBJ1-1 | . | TRBV30 | TRBD1 | TGTGCCTGGGATCAGGGGGCTGACATGAACACTGAAGCTTTCTTT | CAWDQGADMNTEAFF
TRBJ2-3 | . | TRBV5-1 | . | TGCGCCAGCAGCTCTGCGGGATCAGGCACAGATACGCAGTATTTT | CASSSAGSGTDTQYF
TRBJ2-7 | . | TRBV6-5 | TRBD2 | TGTGCCAGCAGGGGGACTAGTTTCCGCGAGCAGTACTTC | CASRGTSFREQYF
TRBJ2-2 | . | TRBV5-4 | . | TGTGCCAGCCCAGCAAGGGAGACCGGGGAGCTGTTTTTT | CASPARETGELFF
TRBJ2-5 | . | TRBV19 | TRBD2 | TGTGCCAGTTCCCGGACTAGCGGGCGAGGGAGGCAGGAGACCCAGTACTTC | CASSRTSGRGRQETQYF
TRBJ2-1 | . | TRBV4-1 | . | TGCGCCAGCAGCCAACTGGCGGGGTTGGCCTACAATGAGCAGTTCTTC | CASSQLAGLAYNEQFF
TRBJ2-1 | once | TRBV10-3 | TRBD2 | TGTGCCATCAGTGAGGGGGAGGTAGCGGGACACAATGAGCAGTTCTTC | CAISEGEVAGHNEQFF
TRBJ2-7 | . | TRBV7-2 | TRBD1 | TGTGCCAGCAGCCCTACAACCGGGACAGGGTCCTACGAGCAGTACTTC | CASSPTTGTGSYEQYF
TRBJ2-1 | . | TRBV7-9 | TRBD2 | TGTGCCAGCAGCTTAGCAGCGGGAGCCTACAATGAGCAGTTCTTC | CASSLAAGAYNEQFF
TRBJ2-7 | . | TRBV10-3 | TRBD1 | TGTGCCATCAGTGAGGACTTACAGGGGGTCCTGGAGTTC | CAISEDLQGVLEF
TRBJ2-7 | . | TRBV27 | . | TGTGCCAGCAGTTTATCAACGGGATTTAACGAGCAGTACTTC | CASSLSTGFNEQYF
TRBJ1-2 | . | TRBV19 | TRBD1 | TGTGCCAGTAGACCGGGACAGGTCCCTTGGGGGGGCTACACCTTC | CASRPGQVPWGGYTF
TRBJ1-2 | . | TRBV10-3 | . | TGTGCCATCAGTGAGGACAGGACCTACTATGGCTACACCTTC | CAISEDRTYYGYTF
TRBJ1-2 | . | TRBV28 | . | TGTGCCAGCAGTTTGATCACAGGGCACTATGGCTACACCTTC | CASSLITGHYGYTF
TRBJ1-5 | . | TRBV28 | TRBD1 | TGTGCCAGCAGTTTATCGGGACAGGGTGGCAATCAGCCCCAGCATTTT | CASSLSGQGGNQPQHF
TRBJ2-1 | once | TRBV11-1 | TRBD1 | TGTGCCAGCAGTCAACGGGACAGGGGGGAATACAATGAGCAGTTCTTC | CASSQRDRGEYNEQFF
TRBJ2-2 | . | TRBV9 | . | TGTGCCAGCAGCCCAAGACTAGAGCGGGTTATGACCGGGGAGCTGTTTTTT | CASSPRLERVMTGELFF
TRBJ2-5 | few | TRBV6-4 | TRBD1 | TGTGCCAGCAGCCGAGACAGGGGAGAGACCCAGTACTTC | CASSRDRGETQYF
TRBJ2-7 | . | TRBV19 | TRBD2 | TGTGCCAGTAGTATTCCGGGACTACACTACGAGCAGTACTTC | CASSIPGLHYEQYF
TRBJ2-7 | . | TRBV27 | . | TGTGCCAGCAGTTCTCTTAGAGGGCCATACGAGCAGTACTTC | CASSSLRGPYEQYF
TRBJ2-1 | . | TRBV19 | TRBD1 | TGTGCCAGTAGTATTGACAGGGAATTGAATGAGCAGTTCTTC | CASSIDRELNEQFF
TRBJ2-3 | . | TRBV4-1 | TRBD2 | TGCGCCAGCAGGTCGCGGGAGAGGGGCACAGATACGCAGTATTTT | CASRSRERGTDTQYF
TRBJ2-1 | . | TRBV5-6 | TRBD1 | TGTGCCAGCAGCCCGGACAGGGGGCTGGGTGAGCAGTTCTTC | CASSPDRGLGEQFF
TRBJ2-7 | . | TRBV7-8 | . | TGTGCCAGCAGCTTAGTTTACTCCTACGAGCAGTACTTC | CASSLVYSYEQYF
TRBJ1-2 | . | TRBV5-1 | . | TGCGCCAGCAGCCTAGGGACTTTTTTTAACTATGGCTACACCTTC | CASSLGTFFNYGYTF
TRBJ2-7 | once | TRBV30 | TRBD2 | TGTGCCTGGAGCTTCGAGCGGGACTCCTACGAGCAGTACTTC | CAWSFERDSYEQYF
TRBJ1-3 | . | TRBV4-1 | . | TGCGCCAGCAGCCAAGTATTTAACTCTGGAAACACCATATATTTT | CASSQVFNSGNTIYF
TRBJ1-4 | . | TRBV7-8 | . | TGTGCCAGCAGCTTGGGCCTGCCAACTAATGAAAAACTGTTTTTT | CASSLGLPTNEKLFF
TRBJ2-1 | . | TRBV4-3 | TRBD2 | TGCGCCAGCAGCCAAGAACTAGCGGGAGGGCCTAAATACAATGAGCAGTTCTTC | CASSQELAGGPKYNEQFF
TRBJ1-4 | . | TRBV28 | . | TGTGCCAGCAGTCTCCAGGGACTTAATAATGAAAAACTGTTTTTT | CASSLQGLNNEKLFF
TRBJ2-5 | once | TRBV6-1 | . | TGTGCCAGCAGTGAAGGAAGAGGGTCCTACCACCAAGAGACCCAGTACTTC | CASSEGRGSYHQETQYF
TRBJ1-1 | . | TRBV5-6 | TRBD1 | TGTGCCAGCAGCAGAACCGGGACAGGCAATGAAGCTTTCTTT | CASSRTGTGNEAFF
TRBJ2-1 | . | TRBV11-2 | TRBD2 | TGTGCCAGCAGCTTATTAACTAGCGGGAGGCACAATGAGCAGTTCTTC | CASSLLTSGRHNEQFF
TRBJ2-6 | . | TRBV6-1 | . | TGTGCCACCCAGGACACCTCTACTGGGGCCAACGTCCTGACTTTC | CATQDTSTGANVLTF
TRBJ1-2 | . | TRBV6-5 | TRBD1 | TGTGCCAGCAGTTACTCGACAGGGGAAGGCTACACCTTC | CASSYSTGEGYTF
TRBJ1-3 | . | TRBV2 | TRBD1 | TGTGCCAGCAGGCCTCCGGAGAGACAGGGGTCTGGAAACACCATATATTTT | CASRPPERQGSGNTIYF
TRBJ1-5 | . | TRBV10-3 | . | TGTGCCATCAAGGGGGACGGGAGCAATCAGCCCCAGCATTTT | CAIKGDGSNQPQHF